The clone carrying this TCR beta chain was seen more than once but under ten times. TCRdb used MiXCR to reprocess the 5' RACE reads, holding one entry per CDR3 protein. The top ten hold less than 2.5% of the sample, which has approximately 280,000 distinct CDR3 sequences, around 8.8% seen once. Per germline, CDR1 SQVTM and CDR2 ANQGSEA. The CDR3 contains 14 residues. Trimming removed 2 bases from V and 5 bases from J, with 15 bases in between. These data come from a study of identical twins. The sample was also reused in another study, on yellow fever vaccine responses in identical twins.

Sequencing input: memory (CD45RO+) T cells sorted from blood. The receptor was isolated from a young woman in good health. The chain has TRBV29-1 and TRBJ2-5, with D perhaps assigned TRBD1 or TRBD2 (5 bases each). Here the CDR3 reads CSVELPGPGETQYF. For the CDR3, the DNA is TGCAGCGTTGAACTTCCGGGACCAGGGGAGACCCAGTACTTC.